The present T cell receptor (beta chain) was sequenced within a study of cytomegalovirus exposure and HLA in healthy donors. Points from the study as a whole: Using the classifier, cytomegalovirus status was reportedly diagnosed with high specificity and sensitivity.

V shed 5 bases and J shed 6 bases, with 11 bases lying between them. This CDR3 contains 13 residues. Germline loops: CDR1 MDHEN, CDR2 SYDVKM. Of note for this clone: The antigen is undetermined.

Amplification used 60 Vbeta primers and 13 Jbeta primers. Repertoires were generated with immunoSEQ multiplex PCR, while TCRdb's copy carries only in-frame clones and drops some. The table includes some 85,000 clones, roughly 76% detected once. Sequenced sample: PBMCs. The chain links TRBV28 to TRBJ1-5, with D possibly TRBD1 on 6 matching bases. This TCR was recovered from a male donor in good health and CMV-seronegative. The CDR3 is CASSRHRAQPQHF. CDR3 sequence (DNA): TGTGCCAGCAGTAGACACAGGGCTCAGCCCCAGCATTTT.